The 18 T cell receptor beta chains below all came from one sample that was sequenced in a study of shared clonotypes between healthy human individuals. TCRdb keeps only in-frame clones here, not all; method: immunoSEQ multiplex PCR. The data hold approximately 1.9 million clones, with 93% observed a single time. Naivety among CD8 cells was defined by CD45RO negativity and positive CCR7 selection, thereby excluding terminally differentiated effector memory CD45RA+ cells. What was sequenced was naive CD8+ T cells from PBMCs. The receptors here all came from a young man in good health. Some clones in this sample may be carry-over from other donors' samples.

The chain carries TRBV27 and TRBJ1-5, with D possibly being TRBD1 (5 bases). The CDR3 length is 14 residues. V was cut by 6 bases and J by 7 bases, with 16 bases left in between. Looked up from germline, CDR1 is MNHEY and CDR2 is SMNVEV (reference sequence). CDR3 coding DNA: TGTGCCAGCAGCCCCACAGGCGGGGCGCAGCCCCAGCATTTT. This translates into CASSPTGGAQPQHF.

In nucleotides, the CDR3 is TGCGCCAGCAGCCGGAACCAGGGATCGGGTGAGCAGTACTTC. Encoded protein: CASSRNQGSGEQYF. V and J are TRBV4-1 and TRBJ2-7; TRBD1 might be the D (5 bases). CDR1 is MGHRA, CDR2 YSYEKL, per germline. Trimming cost V 4 bases and J 7 bases, with 17 bases left between them. This CDR3 contains 14 residues.

The rearrangement links TRBV9 to TRBJ2-1; 9 bases fit TRBD2. Per the germline V gene, CDR1 is SGDLS and CDR2 is YYNGEE. The V gene end was trimmed by 4 bases and the J gene end by 0 bases; junction bases not matched to a gene: 17. The CDR3 covers 20 residues. CDR3 nucleotide sequence: TGTGCCAGCAGCTCGCACAGGGGTTGGAGCGGGAGGAGCTCCTACAATGAGCAGTTCTTC. Amino acids: CASSSHRGWSGRSSYNEQFF.

This chain uses TRBV28 with TRBJ1-1; D unresolved. Trimming took 4 bases from V and 5 from J, leaving 5 bases between them. CDR1 is MDHEN and CDR2 is SYDVKM in the germline V gene. This CDR3 region has 11 residues. CDR3 amino acids: CASSWSTEAFF. In nucleotides, the CDR3 is TGTGCCAGCAGTTGGAGTACTGAAGCTTTCTTT.

The rearrangement uses TRBV27 and TRBJ2-7, with D hard to call. Trimming took off 2 bases at V and 0 bases at J, with 11 bases between the two ends. Germline V lookup: CDR1 MNHEY, CDR2 SMNVEV (reference sequence). The CDR3 is made up of 15 amino acids. Here the CDR3 DNA reads TGTGCCAGCAGTTTAGTTGGGCAGTCCTCCTACGAGCAGTACTTC. This encodes CASSLVGQSSYEQYF.

J is TRBJ1-1 and V is TRBV28; D is unresolved. The germline gives CDR1 MDHEN, CDR2 SYDVKM. The CDR3 totals 16 residues. Trimming shortened V by 3 bases and J by 1 base, and 15 bases separated the two germline ends. CDR3 DNA: TGTGCCAGCAGTTTTTCCGGAGTCTATACGAACACTGAAGCTTTCTTT. Translating it yields CASSFSGVYTNTEAFF.

In regard to this clone: At the DNA level, this CDR3 is encoded by other sequences in the same sample as well. The chain has TRBV7-9 and TRBJ2-2; no clear D. CDR3 length: 13 amino acids. Trimming removed 5 bases at V and 1 base at J, with 5 bases between. Germline values: CDR1 SEHNR, CDR2 FQNEAQ (reference sequence). The CDR3 region is CASSPLNTGELFF. CDR3 nucleotide sequence: TGTGCCAGCAGCCCGTTGAACACCGGGGAGCTGTTTTTT.

Points on this clone: This sample includes further DNA sequences coding for the same CDR3. The rearrangement links TRBV28 to TRBJ2-1; weak D call: TRBD1 (6 bases). The CDR3 extends over 14 amino acids. The V and J ends lost 6 bases and 1 base respectively, with 10 bases between them. Germline V gene data show CDR1 as MDHEN and CDR2 as SYDVKM. CDR3 amino acids: CASSLGTSYNEQFF. CDR3 DNA sequence: TGTGCCAGCAGCCTCGGGACATCCTACAATGAGCAGTTCTTC.

The chain couples TRBV28 to TRBJ2-1; possibly TRBD1 for D (5 bases). Germline CDR1 reads MDHEN; CDR2 reads SYDVKM. The CDR3 spans 16 residues. Trimming cost V 5 bases and J 8 bases, with 22 bases left between them. Written as DNA, the CDR3 is TGTGCCAGCAGTCCCGGTCGTTTGCAGGGTCGGGATGAGCAGTTCTTC. Its translation is CASSPGRLQGRDEQFF.

Concerning this clone itself: Within the sample, other DNA sequences also encode this same CDR3. CDR3 protein: CASSVGGTGYEQYF. The CDR3 DNA reads as TGTGCCAGCAGCGTAGGCGGGACAGGCTACGAGCAGTACTTC. The chain links TRBV9 to TRBJ2-7; 8 bases line up with TRBD1. The ends lost 0 bases at V and 3 bases at J; junction bases unmatched: 2. Looked up from germline, CDR1 is SGDLS and CDR2 is YYNGEE. This CDR3 has 14 amino acids.

V usage is TRBV7-3 and J usage is TRBJ1-1; 8 bases match TRBD1. Trimming at V came to 5 bases and at J to 10 bases, leaving 12 bases not matched to a gene. This CDR3 comprises 14 residues. The germline CDR1 and CDR2 sequences are SGHTA and FQGTGA. CDR3 nucleotides: TGTGCCAGCAGCCCGGACAGGGATGGGTCCTCAGCTTTCTTT. It is translated as CASSPDRDGSSAFF.

The V call is TRBV19, the J call TRBJ2-7; D assignment may be TRBD1 or TRBD2 (5 bases each). This CDR3 spans 14 amino acids. Per the germline V gene, CDR1 is LNHDA and CDR2 is SQIVND (reference sequence). V shed 5 bases and J shed 0 bases, with 11 bases lying between them. CDR3 sequence reads: CASSEGIPSYEQYF. CDR3 nucleotide sequence: TGTGCCAGTAGTGAGGGGATACCCTCCTACGAGCAGTACTTC.

CDR3 amino acids: CAISPTGANEQYF. CDR3 nucleotides: TGTGCCATCAGCCCAACAGGGGCCAACGAGCAGTACTTC. J is TRBJ2-7 and V is TRBV10-3, with 7 nucleotides matching TRBD1. Losses at the gene ends were 6 bases for V and 5 bases for J; bases not matched to a gene: 7. The CDR3 has 13 amino acids. Germline-derived CDR1 and CDR2 are ENHRY and SYGVKD.

The chain carries TRBV29-1 and TRBJ2-5; tentative D call: TRBD2 (6 bases). This CDR3 contains 14 residues. Trimming shortened V by 3 bases and J by 1 base, and 12 bases separated the two germline ends. Germline V gene sequence: CDR1 SQVTM, CDR2 ANQGSEA. DNA for the CDR3: TGCAGCGTTGAGAGAGCGGGTGCCCAAGAGACCCAGTACTTC. It translates to CSVERAGAQETQYF.

This chain uses TRBV10-3 with TRBJ2-5; 8 nucleotides line up with TRBD2. V shed 6 bases and J 3 bases; nucleotides not matched to a gene: 3. The V gene's germline CDR1 is ENHRY and CDR2 SYGVKD. The CDR3 extends over 13 amino acids. The CDR3, as DNA: TGTGCCATCAGGGGACTAGGCGAAGAGACCCAGTACTTC. Protein: CAIRGLGEETQYF.

The chain uses TRBV11-2 and TRBJ2-1; 11 bases are a match to TRBD2. Trimming cost V 1 base and J 3 bases; bases outside gene matches: 5. CDR1 is SGHAT, CDR2 FQNNGV, per germline. This CDR3 is 17 amino acids long. The CDR3 is CASSLARTSGYYNEQFF. CDR3 in DNA: TGTGCCAGCAGCTTAGCTCGGACTAGCGGGTACTACAATGAGCAGTTCTTC.

This clone showed up just once. The chain joins TRBV5-8 to TRBJ2-1; D is perhaps TRBD2 (5 bases). Germline CDR1 SGHTS, CDR2 YDEGEE. The CDR3 sequence is 14 residues long. Trimming took 0 bases from V and 10 from J, leaving 14 bases between them. For the CDR3, the DNA is TGTGCCAGCAGCTTGGGGTCGGGGATAGAGGAGCAGTTCTTC. As protein: CASSLGSGIEEQFF.

This clone was found once. This chain connects TRBV4-1 to TRBJ1-5; no reliable D call. The CDR3 loop spans 14 amino acids. CDR1 and CDR2 (germline): MGHRA, YSYEKL. V dropped 4 bases and J dropped 3 bases, with 10 bases sitting between them. The CDR3 DNA reads as TGCGCCAGCAGCCCAGAAAGACTCAATCAGCCCCAGCATTTT. This gives the protein CASSPERLNQPQHF.